This TCR beta chain was captured by sequencing in a study of cytomegalovirus exposure and HLA in healthy donors. Study-level findings and limits: Using a false discovery rate of 0.05, a later analysis showed that 15,000 to 20,000 TCR beta sequences were associated with HLA alleles. One variant, a missense change in DCLRE1C, was linked in a later analysis to TCR beta V- and J-gene trimming.

Germline CDR1 is KGHSH and CDR2 is LQKENI. Trimming left V 3 bases short and J 1 base short, with 9 bases between. This CDR3 has 14 amino acids. The donors (healthy individuals) were bone marrow donors. PCR involved 60 Vbeta and 13 Jbeta primers. Sequencing used immunoSEQ multiplex PCR; TCRdb keeps in-frame clones, though not all of them. The repertoire includes 200,000 to 250,000 clones, 76% of them detected once, and roughly 0.6% sits in the top ten. Concerning this clone itself: Its antigen is not identified.

The J gene is TRBJ1-2, the V gene TRBV18; D perhaps matches TRBD1 (6 bases). The specimen was PBMCs. This sequence originates from a man aged 18 to 30 in good health and CMV-seronegative. The DNA for the CDR3 is TGTGCCAGCTCACCTCAGGACAGTAACTATGGCTACACCTTC. It yields the protein CASSPQDSNYGYTF.